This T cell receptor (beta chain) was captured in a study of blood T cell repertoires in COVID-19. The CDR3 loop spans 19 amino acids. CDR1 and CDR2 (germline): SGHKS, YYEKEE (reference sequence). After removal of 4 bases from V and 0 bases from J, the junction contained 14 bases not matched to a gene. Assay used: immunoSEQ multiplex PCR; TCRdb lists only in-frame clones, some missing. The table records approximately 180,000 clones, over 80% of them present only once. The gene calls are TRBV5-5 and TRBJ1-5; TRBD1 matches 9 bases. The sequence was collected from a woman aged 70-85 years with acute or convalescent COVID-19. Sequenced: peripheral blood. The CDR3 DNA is TGTGCCAGCAGCCGTTCCGGGACAGGGTTGTATTCTAGCAATCAGCCCCAGCATTTT. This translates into CASSRSGTGLYSSNQPQHF.